This T cell receptor (beta chain) was captured by sequencing in a study of regulatory T cells in long-lasting Graves disease. Sample time point: newly diagnosed GD, antithyroid drugs for less than 3 months. There was RNA extracted from PBMCs, and the TCR library was made from it. This clonotype showed up just a few times. Its antigen is undetermined. General study findings and limits: The number of shared public clonotypes was higher in persistent patients (around 2,700) than new patients (about 910).

CDR3-region Arm-PCR and iRepertoire HTBI primers produced the TCR beta libraries. TCRdb re-called the multiplex PCR reads through MiXCR, storing one row per CDR3 protein. The profile shows around 470,000 distinct CDR3 sequences, roughly 15% of them singletons. This sample also appeared in a second study, on T cells in Graves' hyperthyroidism and ophthalmopathy. Turning to that study: In blood, most of the thyroid clonotypes expanded above 0.001 were also present.

The TCR originated in a woman between 45 and 60 years old with Graves disease. The starting material was peripheral blood mononuclear cells (PBMCs), obtained at new diagnosis, from a patient treated with antithyroid drugs.

The CDR3 sequence: CASSLSGPRGGYEQYF. CDR3 sequence (DNA): TGTGCCAGCAGTTTATCGGGCCCCAGGGGGGGCTACGAGCAGTACTTC. V is TRBV28 and J is TRBJ2-7; D could derive from TRBD1 or TRBD2 (7 bases each). Trimming removed 1 base at V and 3 bases at J, with 16 bases between. Germline V gene lookup returns CDR1 MDHEN and CDR2 SYDVKM. The CDR3 is 16 amino acids.